This passage covers 23 T cell receptor beta chains from one sample sequenced in a study of blood T cell repertoires in COVID-19. Assay: immunoSEQ multiplex PCR; the TCRdb copy retains only in-frame clones and omits some. The top ten hold 4.5% to 6% of the sample, which has hundreds of thousands of clones, roughly 85% seen once. Sequencing input: PBMCs or T cells enriched from blood (not recorded which). Receptors were obtained from a man aged 40-49 years who had been exposed to COVID-19.

The rearrangement links TRBV27 to TRBJ2-1, with TRBD2 as a possible D gene (5 bases). Germline assignment: CDR1 MNHEY and CDR2 SMNVEV (reference sequence). V dropped 2 bases and J dropped 2 bases, with 13 bases sitting between them. The CDR3 covers 16 residues. The CDR3 protein is CASSLGGLLAYNEQFF. The CDR3 nucleotides read TGTGCCAGCAGTTTAGGCGGGCTCCTAGCCTACAATGAGCAGTTCTTC.

The V gene is TRBV5-4, the J gene TRBJ2-3, with TRBD1 matching over 7 bases. V shed 4 bases, J shed 3 bases, and the junction held 8 bases outside the gene matches. There are 15 residues in the CDR3. Germline V lookup: CDR1 SGHNT, CDR2 YYREEE (reference sequence). In nucleotides, the CDR3 is TGTGCCAGCAGCCCCCCGGACAGGTTAACAGATACGCAGTATTTT. This gives the protein CASSPPDRLTDTQYF. Together with reference TRBV5-4 and TRBJ2-3, the CDR3 gives the full variable domain: ETGVTQSPTHLIKTRGQQVTLRCSSQSGHNTVSWYQQALGQGPQFIFQYYREEENGRGNFPPRFSGLQFPNYSSELNVNALELDDSALYLCASSPPDRLTDTQYFGPGTRLTVL.

The CDR3 sequence is CASSSGGGGRETQYF. The DNA of the CDR3 is TGTGCCAGCTCATCAGGGGGCGGGGGCCGAGAGACCCAGTACTTC. J is TRBJ2-5 and V is TRBV18, with D perhaps matching TRBD1 (8 bases). The V gene lost 5 bases and the J gene lost 4 bases, with 17 bases spanning the gap. CDR1 KGHSH and CDR2 LQKENI come from the germline V gene. The CDR3 is 15 amino acids.

The V call is TRBV20-1, the J call TRBJ2-3; TRBD2 matches 9 bases. Germline CDR1 DFQATT, CDR2 SNEGSKA (reference sequence). CDR3 length: 15 residues. V dropped 3 bases and J dropped 2; count of bases not matched to a gene: 6. CDR3 in DNA: TGCAGTGCTAGTTCTCTAGCGGGGCACACAGATACGCAGTATTTT. Translating it yields CSASSLAGHTDTQYF.

This clone was detected only a few times. CDR3 protein: CASSSSGRIEDTQYF. For the CDR3, the DNA is TGTGCCAGCAGTAGTAGCGGGAGGATCGAAGATACGCAGTATTTT. The chain carries TRBV6-5 and TRBJ2-3; 10 bases map to TRBD2. With 5 bases clipped from V and 5 bases from J, the junction kept 7 bases outside the gene matches. CDR3 length: 15 amino acids. Germline lookup yields CDR1 MNHEY and CDR2 SVGAGI.

This clone is a singleton in its sample. The chain combines TRBV28 with TRBJ2-7, with 10 bases that match TRBD1. Germline CDR1 and CDR2: MDHEN and SYDVKM. The V and J ends lost 3 bases and 5 bases, in that order; junction bases with no gene match: 7. CDR3 size: 15 residues. The CDR3 DNA sequence: TGTGCCAGCAGTTTTTCCGGGACAGGGGTGAACGAGCAGTACTTC. Its translation: CASSFSGTGVNEQYF.

This clone was seen a handful of times. The chain is built from TRBV5-1 and TRBJ2-3, with a possible D match to TRBD1 (6 bases). The CDR3 contains 13 residues. Germline CDR1 is SGHRS and CDR2 is YFSETQ. V was shortened by 1 base and J by 6 bases, with 9 bases between the two germline ends. This chain's CDR3 is CASSLQGWDTQYF. The DNA of the CDR3 is TGCGCCAGCAGCTTGCAGGGGTGGGATACGCAGTATTTT.

The genes are TRBV10-1 and TRBJ1-1, with D hard to call. Deletions cut 8 bases from V and 1 base from J, with 11 bases between. This CDR3 has 13 amino acids. Germline lookup yields CDR1 WNHNN and CDR2 SYGVQD (reference sequence). CDR3 in DNA: TGCGCCAGCCGGTTCTCTTCGAACACTGAAGCTTTCTTT. Amino acids: CASRFSSNTEAFF.

The J gene is TRBJ1-3, the V gene TRBV6-1, with a weak D call TRBD1 (5 bases). CDR3 length: 17 residues. With 3 bases removed from V and 1 base from J, the gap between germline ends came to 16 bases. Germline V gene lookup returns CDR1 MNHNS and CDR2 SASEGT. The CDR3, as DNA: TGTGCCAGCAGTGAGGGAGGGACGGCCTGGTCTGGAAACACCATATATTTT. Its translation: CASSEGGTAWSGNTIYF.

V usage is TRBV3-1 (or the pseudogene TRBV3-2) and J usage is TRBJ1-4; D is undetermined. The CDR3 contains 16 residues. V was trimmed by 4 bases and J by 7 bases, leaving 19 bases between them. CDR1 is LGHDT and CDR2 is YNNKEL in the germline V gene (reference sequence). The CDR3 coding sequence is TGTGCCAGCAGCCTTTCCAGTCGAATGGTTCCTGAAAAACTGTTTTTT. Translated, it gives CASSLSSRMVPEKLFF.

The genes are TRBV24-1 and TRBJ2-3, with 7 bases identical to TRBD1. The V segment lost 5 bases and the J segment 2 bases; nucleotides outside the gene matches: 3. There are 14 residues in the CDR3. Germline CDR1 and CDR2: KGHDR and SFDVKD. CDR3 coding DNA: TGTGCCACCAGTGGGGACAGCCACACAGATACGCAGTATTTT. Translated: CATSGDSHTDTQYF.

The gene calls are TRBV12-3 or TRBV12-4 and TRBJ1-1, with a tentative D call TRBD1 (6 bases). CDR3 length: 13 residues. The ends were cut back, 6 bases at V and 4 bases at J, with 12 bases in the middle. The CDR3 reads CASRSRGSTEAFF. CDR3 DNA: TGTGCCAGCAGATCCAGGGGTAGCACTGAAGCTTTCTTT.

This clone occurred once. The rearrangement joins TRBV6-4 to TRBJ2-3; no clear D gene. The CDR3 length is 13 residues. Trimming removed 5 bases at V and 2 bases at J, with 8 bases between. Germline V gives CDR1 MRHNA, CDR2 SNTAGT. This CDR3 reads CASSPTHTDTQYF. The CDR3 nucleotides read TGTGCCAGCAGTCCTACTCACACAGATACGCAGTATTTT.

The chain couples TRBV3-1 (or the pseudogene TRBV3-2) to TRBJ2-2; TRBD1 might be the D (6 bases). The CDR3 has 14 residues. CDR1 and CDR2 from the germline V gene are LGHDT and YNNKEL (reference sequence). Trimming cost V 7 bases and J 6 bases, with 15 bases left between them. CDR3 nucleotides: TGTGCCAGCACCGAGAACAGGGCGCCCGGGGAGCTGTTTTTT. It encodes CASTENRAPGELFF.

CDR3 in DNA: TGTGCCAGCAGCCCCGCCGACAGGGGGTACGAGCAGTACTTC. Residues: CASSPADRGYEQYF. The chain employs TRBV6-5 and TRBJ2-7, with TRBD1 matching 9 bases. V shed 6 bases and J 4 bases; nucleotides not matched to a gene: 7. Germline-derived CDR1 and CDR2 are MNHEY and SVGAGI. The CDR3 has 14 amino acids.

This rearrangement joins TRBV11-2 to TRBJ1-5; TRBD1 matches 9 bases. J gave up 7 bases and V 5 bases, and 15 bases lay outside the gene matches. Germline CDR1 SGHAT, CDR2 FQNNGV. This CDR3 comprises 17 residues. The CDR3 DNA reads TGTGCCAGCAGCCCTAGTAGTGGACAGGGGATGTACCAGCCCCAGCATTTT. This sequence encodes CASSPSSGQGMYQPQHF.

V usage is TRBV6-5 and J usage is TRBJ1-5; weak D call: TRBD1 (6 bases). The V gene lost 6 bases and the J gene lost 2 bases, with 11 bases spanning the gap. The CDR3 is 14 residues long. Germline CDR1 is MNHEY and CDR2 is SVGAGI. The CDR3 DNA reads TGTGCCAGCAGGGGGGCGTTGGGCAATCAGCCCCAGCATTTT. As protein: CASRGALGNQPQHF.

V and J are TRBV30 and TRBJ1-5; D remains ambiguous. Germline V gene data show CDR1 as GTSNPN and CDR2 as SVGIG (reference sequence). The CDR3 has 14 amino acids. V lost 4 bases and J lost 0, with 10 bases in between. The CDR3 coding sequence is TGTGCCTGGACTGGCAGAACTAGCAATCAGCCCCAGCATTTT. Amino acid sequence: CAWTGRTSNQPQHF.

The chain combines TRBV12-3 or TRBV12-4 with TRBJ2-7; D uncertain. The V gene lost 3 bases and the J gene lost 6 bases, with 6 bases spanning the gap. The CDR3 has 11 residues. The CDR3 loop is CASSFFGEQYF. For the CDR3, the DNA is TGTGCCAGCAGTTTTTTCGGCGAGCAGTACTTC.

Remarks on this clone: At one boundary the junction diverges from the germline segment, which might be a read error. V is TRBV6-5 and J is TRBJ2-3, with TRBD1 as a possible D gene (6 bases). CDR3 size: 12 residues. Per germline, CDR1 MNHEY and CDR2 SVGAGI. Here the CDR3 DNA reads TGTGCCAGCAGAAAGGGTAACAGGGCCCCCCGTTTT. Translated: CASRKGNRAPRF.

This clone was picked up one time. The gene calls are TRBV27 and TRBJ1-1; TRBD1 agrees at 7 bases. Germline loops: CDR1 MNHEY, CDR2 SMNVEV (reference sequence). The CDR3 length is 14 residues. The V segment lost 5 bases and the J segment 3 bases; nucleotides outside the gene matches: 6. The chain's CDR3 is CASSQTGVDTEAFF. The CDR3 DNA sequence: TGTGCCAGCAGTCAAACAGGGGTGGACACTGAAGCTTTCTTT.

The genes are TRBV7-8 and TRBJ1-3; D gene ambiguous. Germline V lookup: CDR1 SGHVS, CDR2 FQNEAQ. Trimming pared 0 bases from V and 2 bases from J, leaving 8 bases between. The CDR3 consists of 15 residues. This chain's CDR3 is CASSLATVPGNTIYF. CDR3 DNA: TGTGCCAGCAGCTTAGCGACTGTGCCTGGAAACACCATATATTTT.

This rearrangement joins TRBV6-5 to TRBJ1-2; 9 bases line up with TRBD1. V was pared by 4 bases and J by 7 bases, with 7 bases of the junction left unmatched. The germline gives CDR1 MNHEY, CDR2 SVGAGI. This CDR3 is built from 14 residues. The DNA of the CDR3 is TGTGCCAGCAGTTCGGGGACAGGGATGTTTGGCTACACCTTC. Protein: CASSSGTGMFGYTF.